This TCR beta chain was obtained from a study of blood T cell repertoires in COVID-19. Study-level information: The cDNA or gDNA used as material had been derived from T cells, B-cell-depleted T cells, or PBMCs.

Deletions cut 3 bases from V and 1 base from J, with 6 bases between. Germline V gives CDR1 KGHSH, CDR2 LQKENI. The CDR3 totals 13 residues. As handled by the study authors: Using reference gene primer amplification, nucleated cell counts were estimated. The protocol was immunoSEQ multiplex PCR, while the TCRdb copy is restricted to in-frame clones and leaves out a portion. The V and J calls and the clone size are those of that table, but D and trimming were determined from the DNA. This table has tens of thousands of clones, around four fifths appearing once. Specimen: peripheral blood. This chain links TRBV18 with TRBJ1-1; D ambiguous. This receptor was identified in an older woman with acute or convalescent COVID-19. The CDR3 loop reads CASSPDTNTEAFF. The CDR3 DNA follows: TGTGCCAGCTCACCCGACACGAACACTGAAGCTTTCTTT.